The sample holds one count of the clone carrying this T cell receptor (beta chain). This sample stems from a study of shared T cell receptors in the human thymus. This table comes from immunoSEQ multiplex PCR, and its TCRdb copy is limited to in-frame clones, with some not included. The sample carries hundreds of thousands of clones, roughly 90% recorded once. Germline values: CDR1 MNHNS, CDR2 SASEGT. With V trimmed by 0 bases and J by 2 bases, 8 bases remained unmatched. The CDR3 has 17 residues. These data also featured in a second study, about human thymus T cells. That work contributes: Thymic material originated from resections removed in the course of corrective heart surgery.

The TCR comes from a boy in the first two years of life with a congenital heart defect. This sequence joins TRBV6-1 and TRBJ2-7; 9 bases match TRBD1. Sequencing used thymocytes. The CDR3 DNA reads TGTGCCAGCAGTGAAGCGATCGGGGACAGGGCCCCCTACGAGCAGTACTTC. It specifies CASSEAIGDRAPYEQYF.